This T cell receptor (beta chain) was documented in a study of identical twins. This clonotype was found a few times. Its target is not known. Study-wide results and limits: Out-of-frame sharing of TCR alpha in monozygotic twins was underestimated by models.

TCRdb itself ran the 5' RACE reads through MiXCR, one entry per CDR3 protein. The repertoire has around 960,000 distinct CDR3 sequences, approximately 13% of them found once; the top ten carry around 1.5%. CDR3 size: 16 residues. V was cut by 2 bases and J by 5 bases, with 15 bases left in between. Germline V gives CDR1 KGHDR, CDR2 SFDVKD. This sample was shared with a second study, whose subject was yellow fever vaccine responses in identical twins.

The origin of this receptor is a woman aged 18 to 35 in good health. The V and J genes are TRBV24-1 and TRBJ1-5, with D perhaps matching TRBD1 (6 bases). Input material: PBMCs. As DNA, the CDR3 is TGTGCCACCAGTGATTCACAGGGAAGCGCCCATCAGCCCCAGCATTTT. As protein: CATSDSQGSAHQPQHF.